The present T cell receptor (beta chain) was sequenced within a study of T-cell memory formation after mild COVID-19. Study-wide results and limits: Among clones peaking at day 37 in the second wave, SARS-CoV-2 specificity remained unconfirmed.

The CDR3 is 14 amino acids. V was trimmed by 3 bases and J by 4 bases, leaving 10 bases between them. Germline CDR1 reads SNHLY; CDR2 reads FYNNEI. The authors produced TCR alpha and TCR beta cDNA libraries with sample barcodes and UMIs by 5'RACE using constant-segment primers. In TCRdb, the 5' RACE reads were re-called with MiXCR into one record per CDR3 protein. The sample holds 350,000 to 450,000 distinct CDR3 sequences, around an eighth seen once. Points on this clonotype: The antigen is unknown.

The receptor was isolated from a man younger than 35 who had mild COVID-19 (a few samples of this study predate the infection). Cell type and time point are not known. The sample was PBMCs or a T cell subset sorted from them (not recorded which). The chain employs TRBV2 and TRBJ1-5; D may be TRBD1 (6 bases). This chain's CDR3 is CASSETGPNQPQHF. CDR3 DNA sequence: TGTGCCAGCAGTGAGACAGGACCGAATCAGCCCCAGCATTTT.